What follows are 5 T cell receptor beta chains derived from one specimen sequenced in a study of CD8 T cells in Susac syndrome. The RNA, roughly 0.5 to 1 ug, was put through reverse transcription using random hexamers. TCRdb redid the calling of the immunoSEQ multiplex PCR reads with MiXCR, one entry per CDR3 protein. The sample gives around 160,000 distinct CDR3 sequences, around 94% of which show up once; over 0.12% is in the top ten. The sequencing sample was made of CD4+ T cells from PBMCs. All receptors come from a human donor in good health.

This chain joins TRBV3-1 and TRBJ2-1, with D unclear. Germline-derived CDR1 and CDR2 are LGHDT and YNNKEL (reference sequence). Between the trimmed V and J ends, which lost 1 base and 12 bases, there was a span of 22 bases. This CDR3 spans 16 amino acids. CDR3 nucleotide sequence: TGTGCCAGCAGCCAAGCAAACGAAGGAGTTCGTCCTCGGCAGTTCTTC. It encodes CASSQANEGVRPRQFF.

DNA for the CDR3: TGTGCCAGCAGTTCCGGGACAATCGAGACCCAGTACTTC. Its protein is CASSSGTIETQYF. This sequence joins TRBV5-6 and TRBJ2-5; a possible D gene is TRBD1 (6 bases). V lost 5 bases, J lost 5 bases, and 13 bases lay in between. Germline values: CDR1 SGHDT, CDR2 YYEEEE. The CDR3 runs to 13 residues.

The V and J genes are TRBV29-1 and TRBJ2-3; 14 bases map to TRBD2. V lost 1 base, J lost 0 bases, and 0 bases stayed unmatched. The CDR3 length is 16 residues. Germline CDR1 reads SQVTM; CDR2 reads ANQGSEA. CDR3 sequence (DNA): TGCAGCGTTGAAGGGACTAGCGGGGGGAGCACAGATACGCAGTATTTT. This gives the protein CSVEGTSGGSTDTQYF.

DNA for the CDR3: TGCAGTGCCCCGGGGGGGAGGGAGCAGTTCTTC. It specifies CSAPGGREQFF. This rearrangement joins TRBV20-1 to TRBJ2-1; 8 bases agree with TRBD2. This CDR3 contains 11 residues. Germline V gene sequence: CDR1 DFQATT, CDR2 SNEGSKA (reference sequence). V gave up 6 bases and J gave up 10 bases; unmatched junction bases: 5.

V and J are TRBV25-1 and TRBJ1-2; 7 nucleotides match TRBD1. Germline CDR1 MGHDK, CDR2 SYGVNS. The junction had 7 bases not matched to a gene; V was cut back by 3 bases and J by 9 bases. The CDR3 spans 13 residues. CDR3 residues: CASSEPRTGSYTF. The CDR3 coding sequence is TGTGCCAGCAGTGAGCCTCGGACAGGAAGCTACACCTTC.